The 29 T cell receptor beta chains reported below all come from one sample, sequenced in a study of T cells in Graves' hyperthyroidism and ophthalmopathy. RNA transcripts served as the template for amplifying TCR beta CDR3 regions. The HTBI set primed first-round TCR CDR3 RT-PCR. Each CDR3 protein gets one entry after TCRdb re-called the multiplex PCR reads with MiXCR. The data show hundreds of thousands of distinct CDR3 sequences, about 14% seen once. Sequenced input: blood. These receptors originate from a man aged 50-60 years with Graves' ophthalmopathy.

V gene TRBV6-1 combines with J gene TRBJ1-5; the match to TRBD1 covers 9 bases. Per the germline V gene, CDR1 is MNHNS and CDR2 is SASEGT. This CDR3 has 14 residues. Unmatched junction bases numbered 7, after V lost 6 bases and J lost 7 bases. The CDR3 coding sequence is TGTGCCAGCAGGGAGGGACAGGGTGGACAGCCCCAGCATTTT. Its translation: CASREGQGGQPQHF.

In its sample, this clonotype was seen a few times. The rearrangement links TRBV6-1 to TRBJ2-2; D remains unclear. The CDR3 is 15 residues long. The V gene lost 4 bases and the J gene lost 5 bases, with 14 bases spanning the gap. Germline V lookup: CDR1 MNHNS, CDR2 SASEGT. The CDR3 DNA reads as TGTGCCAGCAGTGTGGTGGGTTTCTCAACCGGGGAGCTGTTTTTT. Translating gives CASSVVGFSTGELFF.

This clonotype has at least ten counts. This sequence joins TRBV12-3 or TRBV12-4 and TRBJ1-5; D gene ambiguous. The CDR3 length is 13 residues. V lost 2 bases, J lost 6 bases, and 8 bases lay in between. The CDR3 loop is CASSLMGSQPQHF. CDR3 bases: TGTGCCAGCAGTTTAATGGGAAGTCAGCCCCAGCATTTT.

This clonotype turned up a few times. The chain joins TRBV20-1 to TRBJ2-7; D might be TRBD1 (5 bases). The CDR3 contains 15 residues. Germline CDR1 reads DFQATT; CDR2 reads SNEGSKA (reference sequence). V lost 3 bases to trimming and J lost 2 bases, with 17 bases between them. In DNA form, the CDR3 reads TGCAGTGCTAGGATACAGGACCTCGAGACCTACGAGCAGTACTTC. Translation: CSARIQDLETYEQYF.

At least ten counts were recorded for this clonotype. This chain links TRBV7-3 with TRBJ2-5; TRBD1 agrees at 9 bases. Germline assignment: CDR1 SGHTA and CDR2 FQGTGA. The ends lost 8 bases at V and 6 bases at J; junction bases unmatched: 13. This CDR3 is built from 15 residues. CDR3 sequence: CASQKNPGQGQTQYF. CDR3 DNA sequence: TGTGCCAGCCAAAAGAACCCGGGACAGGGACAGACCCAGTACTTC.

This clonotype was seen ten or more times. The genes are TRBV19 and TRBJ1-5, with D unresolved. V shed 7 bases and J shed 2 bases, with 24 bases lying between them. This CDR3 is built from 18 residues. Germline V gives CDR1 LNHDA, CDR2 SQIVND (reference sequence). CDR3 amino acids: CASTSGGSRAHGNQPQHF. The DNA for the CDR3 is TGTGCCAGTACCTCGGGAGGCTCCCGTGCTCATGGCAATCAGCCCCAGCATTTT.

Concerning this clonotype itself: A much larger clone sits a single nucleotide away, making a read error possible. The chain's CDR3 is CSSSWSGTSGNTIYF. CDR3 in DNA: TGCTCCAGCAGCTGGTCTGGAACCTCTGGAAACACCATATATTTT. This chain links TRBV5-1 with TRBJ1-3; D is unclear. In germline, CDR1 is SGHRS, CDR2 YFSETQ. The CDR3 spans 15 residues.

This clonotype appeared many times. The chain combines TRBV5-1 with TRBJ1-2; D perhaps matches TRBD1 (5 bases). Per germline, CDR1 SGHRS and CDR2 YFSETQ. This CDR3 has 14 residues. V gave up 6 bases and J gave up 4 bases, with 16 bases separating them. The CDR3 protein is CASTPGSISYGYTF. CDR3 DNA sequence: TGCGCCAGCACCCCAGGGAGTATCTCCTATGGCTACACCTTC.

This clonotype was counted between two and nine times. The CDR3: CSAMWQGAGEKLFF. CDR3 nucleotide sequence: TGCAGTGCTATGTGGCAGGGGGCGGGGGAAAAACTGTTTTTT. The chain couples TRBV20-1 to TRBJ1-4; 8 nucleotides agree with TRBD1. The CDR3 extends over 14 amino acids. Germline CDR1 reads DFQATT; CDR2 reads SNEGSKA (reference sequence). Trimming removed 4 bases from V and 8 bases from J; junction bases left unmatched: 9.

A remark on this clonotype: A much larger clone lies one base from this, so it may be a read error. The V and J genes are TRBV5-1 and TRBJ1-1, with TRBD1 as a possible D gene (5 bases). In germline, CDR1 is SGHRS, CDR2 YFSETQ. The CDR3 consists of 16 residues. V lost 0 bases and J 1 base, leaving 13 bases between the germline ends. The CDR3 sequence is CASSLEYGAQNTEAFF. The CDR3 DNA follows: TGCGCCAGCAGCTTGGAGTACGGGGCACAGAACACTGAAGCTTTCTTT.

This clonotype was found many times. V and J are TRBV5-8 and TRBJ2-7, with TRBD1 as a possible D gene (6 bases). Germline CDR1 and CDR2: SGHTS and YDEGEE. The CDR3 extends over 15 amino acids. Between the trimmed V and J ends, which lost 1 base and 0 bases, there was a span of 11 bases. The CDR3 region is CASSLSGHSSYEQYF. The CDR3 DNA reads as TGTGCCAGCAGCTTGTCGGGACATAGCTCCTACGAGCAGTACTTC.

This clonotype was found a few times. The CDR3 reads CASSLTSGRGRANEKLFF. The CDR3 bases are TGTGCCAGCAGTCTGACTAGCGGGAGGGGGAGAGCTAATGAAAAACTGTTTTTT. The chain employs TRBV6-1 and TRBJ1-4, with D perhaps TRBD1 (6 bases). The V gene lost 5 bases and the J gene lost 3 bases, with 22 bases spanning the gap. This CDR3 has 18 amino acids. Germline CDR1 and CDR2: MNHNS and SASEGT.

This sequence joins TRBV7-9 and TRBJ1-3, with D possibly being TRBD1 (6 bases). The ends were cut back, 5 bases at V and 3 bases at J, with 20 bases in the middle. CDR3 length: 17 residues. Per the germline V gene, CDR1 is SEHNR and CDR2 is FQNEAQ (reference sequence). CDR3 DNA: TGTGCCAGCAGCCGCACTGGGCGGGGGGCGCGTGGAAACACCATATATTTT. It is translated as CASSRTGRGARGNTIYF.

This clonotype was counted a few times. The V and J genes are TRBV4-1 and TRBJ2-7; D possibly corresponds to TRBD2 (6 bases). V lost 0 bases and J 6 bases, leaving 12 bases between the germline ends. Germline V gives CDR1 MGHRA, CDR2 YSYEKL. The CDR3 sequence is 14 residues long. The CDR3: CASSQDAGLGEQYF. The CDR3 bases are TGCGCCAGCAGCCAAGATGCGGGGCTCGGCGAGCAGTACTTC.

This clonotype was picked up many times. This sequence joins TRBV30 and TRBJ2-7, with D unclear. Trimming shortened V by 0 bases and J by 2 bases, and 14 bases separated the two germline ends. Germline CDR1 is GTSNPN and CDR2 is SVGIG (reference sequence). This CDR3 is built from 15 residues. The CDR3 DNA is TGTGCCTGGAGTGTAGTTTCGACGGGTCCCTACGAGCAGTACTTC. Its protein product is CAWSVVSTGPYEQYF.

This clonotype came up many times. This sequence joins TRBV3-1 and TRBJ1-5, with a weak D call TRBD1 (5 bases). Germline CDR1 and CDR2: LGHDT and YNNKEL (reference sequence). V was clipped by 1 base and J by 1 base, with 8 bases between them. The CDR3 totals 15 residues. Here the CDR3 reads CASSQGGGSNQPQHF. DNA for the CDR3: TGTGCCAGCAGCCAAGGTGGGGGAAGCAATCAGCCCCAGCATTTT.

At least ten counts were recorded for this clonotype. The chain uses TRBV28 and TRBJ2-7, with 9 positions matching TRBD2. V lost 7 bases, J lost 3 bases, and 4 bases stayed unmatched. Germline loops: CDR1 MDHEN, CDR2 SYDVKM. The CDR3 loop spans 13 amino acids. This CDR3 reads CASKTSGDYEQYF. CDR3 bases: TGTGCCAGCAAGACTAGCGGAGACTACGAGCAGTACTTC.

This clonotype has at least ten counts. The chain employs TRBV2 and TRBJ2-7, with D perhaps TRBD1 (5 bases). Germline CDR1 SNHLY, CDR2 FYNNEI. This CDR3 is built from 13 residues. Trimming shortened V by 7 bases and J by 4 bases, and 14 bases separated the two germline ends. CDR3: CASTQDREYEQYF. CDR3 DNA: TGTGCCAGCACGCAAGACAGAGAGTACGAGCAGTACTTC. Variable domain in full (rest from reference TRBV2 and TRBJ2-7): EPEVTQTPSHQVTQMGQEVILRCVPISNHLYFYWYRQILGQKVEFLVSFYNNEISEKSEIFDDQFSVERPDGSNFTLKIRSTKLEDSAMYFCASTQDREYEQYFGPGTRLTVT.

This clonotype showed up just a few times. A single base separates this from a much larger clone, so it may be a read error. The CDR3 nucleotides read TGCAGTGCTAGACCATCTAGCGGGAAGTACAATGAGCAGTTCTTC. Amino acids: CSARPSSGKYNEQFF. The chain recombines TRBV20-1 with TRBJ2-1, with 9 positions matching TRBD2. V dropped 2 bases and J dropped 4; count of bases not matched to a gene: 6. The CDR3 has 15 amino acids. CDR1 is DFQATT and CDR2 is SNEGSKA in the germline V gene (reference sequence).

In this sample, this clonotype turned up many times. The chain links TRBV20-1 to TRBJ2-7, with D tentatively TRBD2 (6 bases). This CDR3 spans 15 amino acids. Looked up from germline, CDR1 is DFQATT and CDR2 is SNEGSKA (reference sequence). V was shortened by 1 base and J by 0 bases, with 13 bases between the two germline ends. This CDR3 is CSARVQRVSSYEQYF. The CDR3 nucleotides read TGCAGTGCTAGAGTACAGCGGGTGAGCTCCTACGAGCAGTACTTC.

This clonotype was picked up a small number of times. The CDR3 spells CASKPSGSGNTIYF. CDR3 bases: TGCGCCAGCAAACCCTCGGGCTCTGGAAACACCATATATTTT. V gene TRBV10-1 combines with J gene TRBJ1-3; D is unclear. Germline V CDR1 and CDR2: WNHNN, SYGVQD (reference sequence). The CDR3 totals 14 residues. The ends were cut back, 7 bases at V and 0 bases at J, with 10 bases in the middle.

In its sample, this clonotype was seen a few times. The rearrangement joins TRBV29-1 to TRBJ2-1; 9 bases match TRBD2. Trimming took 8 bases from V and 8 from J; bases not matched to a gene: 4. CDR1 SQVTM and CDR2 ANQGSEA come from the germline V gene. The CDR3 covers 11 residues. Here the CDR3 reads CSTSGPDEQFF. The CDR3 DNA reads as TGCAGCACTAGCGGGCCCGATGAGCAGTTCTTC.

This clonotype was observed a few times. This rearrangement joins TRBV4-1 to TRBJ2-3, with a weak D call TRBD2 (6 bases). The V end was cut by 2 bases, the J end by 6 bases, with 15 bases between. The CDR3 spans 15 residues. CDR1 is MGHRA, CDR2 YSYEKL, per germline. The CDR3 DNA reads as TGCGCCAGCAGCCAACGGTCGGGAGCCTTGGATACGCAGTATTTT. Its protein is CASSQRSGALDTQYF.

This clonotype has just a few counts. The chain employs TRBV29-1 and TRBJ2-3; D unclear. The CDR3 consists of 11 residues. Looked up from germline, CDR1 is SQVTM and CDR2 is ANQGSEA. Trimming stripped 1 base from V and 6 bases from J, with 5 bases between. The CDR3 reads CSVEVRDTQYF. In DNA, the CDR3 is TGCAGCGTTGAAGTTAGGGATACGCAGTATTTT.

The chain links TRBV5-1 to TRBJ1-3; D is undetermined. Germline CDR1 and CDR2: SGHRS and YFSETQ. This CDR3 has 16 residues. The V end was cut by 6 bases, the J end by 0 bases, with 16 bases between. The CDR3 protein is CASTPAASSSGNTIYF. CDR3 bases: TGCGCCAGCACCCCCGCGGCAAGCAGCTCTGGAAACACCATATATTTT.

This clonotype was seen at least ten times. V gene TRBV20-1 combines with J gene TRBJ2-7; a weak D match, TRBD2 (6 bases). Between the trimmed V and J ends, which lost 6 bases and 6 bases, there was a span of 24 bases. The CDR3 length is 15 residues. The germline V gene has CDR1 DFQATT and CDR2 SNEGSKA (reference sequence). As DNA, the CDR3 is TGCAGTGCATCCCTCTTCGGAGGGCCAGGACCCGAGCAGTACTTC. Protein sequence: CSASLFGGPGPEQYF.

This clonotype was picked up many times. Here the CDR3 DNA reads TGTGCCAGCAGCATCGAACTAGCGGGATCGTTCAATGAGCAGTTCTTC. Its protein product is CASSIELAGSFNEQFF. The chain carries TRBV5-8 and TRBJ2-1, with 10 positions matching TRBD2. V lost 4 bases, J lost 6 bases, and 10 bases stayed unmatched. The CDR3 contains 16 residues. The V gene's germline CDR1 is SGHTS and CDR2 YDEGEE.

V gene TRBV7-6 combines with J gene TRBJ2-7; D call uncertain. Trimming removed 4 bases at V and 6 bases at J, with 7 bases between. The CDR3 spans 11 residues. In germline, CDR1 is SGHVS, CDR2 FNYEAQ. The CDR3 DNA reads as TGTGCCAGCAGCTCCCCAAGCGAGCAGTACTTC. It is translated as CASSSPSEQYF.

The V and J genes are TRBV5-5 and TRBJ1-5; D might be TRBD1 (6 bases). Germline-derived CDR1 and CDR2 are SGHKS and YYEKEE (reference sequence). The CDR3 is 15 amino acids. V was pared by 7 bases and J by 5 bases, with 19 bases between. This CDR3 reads CASRYRTAQHQPQHF. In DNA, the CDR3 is TGTGCCAGCCGCTACCGGACAGCTCAGCATCAGCCCCAGCATTTT.